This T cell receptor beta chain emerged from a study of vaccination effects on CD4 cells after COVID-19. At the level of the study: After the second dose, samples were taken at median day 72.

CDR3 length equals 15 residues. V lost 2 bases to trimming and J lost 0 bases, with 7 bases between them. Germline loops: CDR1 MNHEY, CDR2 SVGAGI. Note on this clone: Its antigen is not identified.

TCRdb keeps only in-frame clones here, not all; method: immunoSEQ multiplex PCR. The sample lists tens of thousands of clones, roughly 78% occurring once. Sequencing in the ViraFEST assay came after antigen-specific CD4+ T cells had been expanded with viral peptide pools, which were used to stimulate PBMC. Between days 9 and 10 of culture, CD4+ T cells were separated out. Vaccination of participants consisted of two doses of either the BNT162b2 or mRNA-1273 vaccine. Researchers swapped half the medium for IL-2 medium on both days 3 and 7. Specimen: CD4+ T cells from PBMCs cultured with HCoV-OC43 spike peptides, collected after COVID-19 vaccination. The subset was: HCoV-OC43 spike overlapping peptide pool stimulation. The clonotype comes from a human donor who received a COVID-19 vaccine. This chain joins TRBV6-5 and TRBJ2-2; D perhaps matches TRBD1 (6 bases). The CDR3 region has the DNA TGTGCCAGCAGTTACGAGGGGGCGAACACCGGGGAGCTGTTTTTT. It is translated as CASSYEGANTGELFF.